The subject of this entry is one TCR beta chain. The data stem from a study of blood T cell repertoires in COVID-19. Study in general: Samples of COVID-19 (acute and convalescent) were obtained from the United States, Italy and Spain.

Authors' analysis steps: Cell counts per sample came from amplifying reference gene primers. The table came from immunoSEQ multiplex PCR; TCRdb's copy has only in-frame clones and leaves some out. V, J and clone size were drawn from that table, and D and trimming were deduced from the DNA. Of 200,000 to 250,000 clones in the sample, 80% to 85% were seen once. The CDR3 consists of 15 residues. CDR1 SGHTA and CDR2 FQGTGA come from the germline V gene. Trimming pared 4 bases from V and 4 bases from J, leaving 13 bases between. The receptor's source is a woman aged 80 or over with COVID-19, enrolled during active disease. The sequencing sample was made of peripheral blood. The chain uses TRBV7-3 and TRBJ2-2; D might be TRBD1 (6 bases). This CDR3 is CASSSWTARTGELFF. CDR3 DNA: TGTGCCAGCAGCTCCTGGACAGCCCGCACCGGGGAGCTGTTTTTT.